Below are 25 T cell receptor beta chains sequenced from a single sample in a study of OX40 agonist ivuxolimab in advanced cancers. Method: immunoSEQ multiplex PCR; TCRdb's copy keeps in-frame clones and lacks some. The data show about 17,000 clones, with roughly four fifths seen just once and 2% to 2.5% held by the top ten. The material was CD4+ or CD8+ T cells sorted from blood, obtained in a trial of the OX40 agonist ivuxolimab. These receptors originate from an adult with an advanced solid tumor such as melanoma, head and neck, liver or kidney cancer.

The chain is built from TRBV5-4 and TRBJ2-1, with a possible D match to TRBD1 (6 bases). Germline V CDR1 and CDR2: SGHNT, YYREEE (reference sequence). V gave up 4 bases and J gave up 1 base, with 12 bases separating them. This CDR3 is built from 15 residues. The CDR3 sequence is CASSQDSRSYNEQFF. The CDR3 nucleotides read TGTGCCAGCAGCCAGGACAGCCGTTCCTACAATGAGCAGTTCTTC.

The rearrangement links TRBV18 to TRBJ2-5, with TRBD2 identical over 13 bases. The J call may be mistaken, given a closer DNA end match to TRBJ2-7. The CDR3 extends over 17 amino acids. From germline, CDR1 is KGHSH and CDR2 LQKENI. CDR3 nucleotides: TGTGCCAGCTCACCGACAACTAGCGGGAGGGCCTGGTACGAGCAGTACTTC. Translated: CASSPTTSGRAWYEQYF.

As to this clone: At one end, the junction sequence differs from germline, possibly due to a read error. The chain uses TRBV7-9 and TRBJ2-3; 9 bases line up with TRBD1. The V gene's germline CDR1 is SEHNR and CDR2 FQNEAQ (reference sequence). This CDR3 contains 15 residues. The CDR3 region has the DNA TGTGCCGGCAGCTTAAGGACAGGGGCGACAGATACGCAGTATTTT. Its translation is CAGSLRTGATDTQYF.

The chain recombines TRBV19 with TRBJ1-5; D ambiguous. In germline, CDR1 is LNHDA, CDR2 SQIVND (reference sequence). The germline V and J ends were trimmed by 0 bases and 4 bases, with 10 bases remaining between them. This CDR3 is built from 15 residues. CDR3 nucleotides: TGTGCCAGTAGTATAGACGAAGGTTTAAATCAGCCCCAGCATTTT. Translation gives CASSIDEGLNQPQHF.

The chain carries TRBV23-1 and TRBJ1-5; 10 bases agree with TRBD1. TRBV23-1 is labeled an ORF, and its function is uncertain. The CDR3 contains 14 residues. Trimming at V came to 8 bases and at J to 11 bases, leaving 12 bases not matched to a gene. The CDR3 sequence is CASPHIGQGGTQHF. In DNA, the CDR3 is TGCGCCAGCCCCCACATCGGACAGGGGGGGACCCAGCATTTT.

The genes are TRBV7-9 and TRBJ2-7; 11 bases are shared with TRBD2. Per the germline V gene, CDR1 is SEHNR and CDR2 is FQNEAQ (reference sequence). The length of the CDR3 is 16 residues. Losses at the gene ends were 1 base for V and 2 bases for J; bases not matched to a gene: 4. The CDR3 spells CASSLGLAGGPYEQYF. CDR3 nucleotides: TGTGCCAGCAGCTTAGGTCTAGCGGGAGGACCCTACGAGCAGTACTTC. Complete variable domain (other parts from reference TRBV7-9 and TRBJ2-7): DTGVSQNPRHKITKRGQNVTFRCDPISEHNRLYWYRQTLGQGPEFLTYFQNEAQLEKSRLLSDRFSAERPKGSFSTLEIQRTEQGDSAMYLCASSLGLAGGPYEQYFGPGTRLTVT.

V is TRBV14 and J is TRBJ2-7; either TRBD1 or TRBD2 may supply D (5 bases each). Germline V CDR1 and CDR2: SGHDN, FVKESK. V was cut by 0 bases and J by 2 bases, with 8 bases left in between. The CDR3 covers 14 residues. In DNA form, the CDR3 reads TGTGCCAGCAGCCAAGATATGGGACCCTACGAGCAGTACTTC. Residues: CASSQDMGPYEQYF.

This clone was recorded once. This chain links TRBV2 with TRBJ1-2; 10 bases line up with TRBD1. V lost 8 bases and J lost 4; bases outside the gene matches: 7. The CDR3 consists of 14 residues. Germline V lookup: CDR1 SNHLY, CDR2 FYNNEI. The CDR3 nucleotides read TGTGCCAGCGGGGGCCGGGACAGGGGCTATGGCTACACCTTC. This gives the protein CASGGRDRGYGYTF.

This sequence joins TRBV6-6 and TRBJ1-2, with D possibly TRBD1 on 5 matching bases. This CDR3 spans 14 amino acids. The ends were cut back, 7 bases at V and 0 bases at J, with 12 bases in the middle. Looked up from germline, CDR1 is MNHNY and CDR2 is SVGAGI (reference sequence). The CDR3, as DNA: TGTGCCAGCAATGGCGACAGTTCTAACTATGGCTACACCTTC. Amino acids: CASNGDSSNYGYTF.

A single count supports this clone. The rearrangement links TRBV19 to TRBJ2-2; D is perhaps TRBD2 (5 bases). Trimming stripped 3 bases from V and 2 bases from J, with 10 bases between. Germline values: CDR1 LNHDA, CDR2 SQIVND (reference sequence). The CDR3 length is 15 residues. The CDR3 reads CASSIRDYNTGELFF. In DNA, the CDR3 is TGTGCCAGTAGTATTCGAGACTACAACACCGGGGAGCTGTTTTTT.

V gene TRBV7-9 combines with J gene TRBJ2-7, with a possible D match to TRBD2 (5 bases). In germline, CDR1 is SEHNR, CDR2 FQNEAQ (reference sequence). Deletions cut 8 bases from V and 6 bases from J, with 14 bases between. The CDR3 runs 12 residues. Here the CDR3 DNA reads TGTGCCAGCTCTCGGACTGGCCCCGAGCAGTACTTC. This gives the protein CASSRTGPEQYF.

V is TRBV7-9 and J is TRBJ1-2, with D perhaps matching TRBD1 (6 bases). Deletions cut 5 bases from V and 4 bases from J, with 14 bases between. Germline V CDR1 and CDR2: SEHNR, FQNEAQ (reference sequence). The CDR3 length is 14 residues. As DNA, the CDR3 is TGTGCCAGCAGCCTGCCCGGGGGCCGCTATGGCTACACCTTC. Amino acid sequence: CASSLPGGRYGYTF.

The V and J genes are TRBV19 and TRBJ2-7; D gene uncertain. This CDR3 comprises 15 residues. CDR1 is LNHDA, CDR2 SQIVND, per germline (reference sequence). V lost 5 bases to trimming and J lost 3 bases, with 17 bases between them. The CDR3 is CASSFSYNGIYEQYF. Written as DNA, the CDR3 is TGTGCCAGTAGTTTTAGTTATAACGGAATCTACGAGCAGTACTTC.

CDR3 amino acids: CASSDVGGSYEQYF. In nucleotides, the CDR3 is TGTGCCAGCAGCGATGTGGGGGGCTCCTACGAGCAGTACTTC. The chain employs TRBV7-2 and TRBJ2-7, with TRBD2 as a possible D gene (6 bases). Germline V gene lookup returns CDR1 SGHTA and CDR2 FQGNSA. Between the trimmed V and J ends, which lost 5 bases and 0 bases, there was a span of 11 bases. The CDR3 runs to 14 residues.

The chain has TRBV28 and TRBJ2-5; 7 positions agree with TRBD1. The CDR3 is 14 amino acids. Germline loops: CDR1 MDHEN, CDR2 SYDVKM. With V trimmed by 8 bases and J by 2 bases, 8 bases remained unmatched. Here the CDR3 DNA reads TGTGCCAGCGGTCCTATCAGGGGGCAAGAGACCCAGTACTTC. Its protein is CASGPIRGQETQYF.

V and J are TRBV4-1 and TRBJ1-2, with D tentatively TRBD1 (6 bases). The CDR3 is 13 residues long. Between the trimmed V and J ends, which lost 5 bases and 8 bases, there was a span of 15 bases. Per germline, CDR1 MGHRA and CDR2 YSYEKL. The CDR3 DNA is TGCGCCAGCAGCTCCGAAAGGGGGGAAGGCTACACCTTC. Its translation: CASSSERGEGYTF.

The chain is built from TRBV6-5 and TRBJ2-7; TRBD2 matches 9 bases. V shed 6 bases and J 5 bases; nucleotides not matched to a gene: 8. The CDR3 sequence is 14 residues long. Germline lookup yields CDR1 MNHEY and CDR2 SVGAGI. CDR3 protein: CASRAISGSNEQYF. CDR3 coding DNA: TGTGCCAGCAGGGCGATTAGCGGGAGCAACGAGCAGTACTTC.

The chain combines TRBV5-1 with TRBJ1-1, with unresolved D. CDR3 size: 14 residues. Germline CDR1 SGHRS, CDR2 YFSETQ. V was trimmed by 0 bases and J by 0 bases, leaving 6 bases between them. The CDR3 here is CASSLVQVNTEAFF. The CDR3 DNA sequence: TGCGCCAGCAGCTTGGTACAAGTGAACACTGAAGCTTTCTTT.

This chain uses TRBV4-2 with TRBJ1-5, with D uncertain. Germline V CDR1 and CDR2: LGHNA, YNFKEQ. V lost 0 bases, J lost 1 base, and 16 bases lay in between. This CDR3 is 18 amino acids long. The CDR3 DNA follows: TGTGCCAGCAGCCAAGAAACCCCTTTGGGATGGAGCAATCAGCCCCAGCATTTT. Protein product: CASSQETPLGWSNQPQHF.

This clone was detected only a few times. DNA of the CDR3: TGTGCCAGCAGCTTCCCGGCTAGCGGGTCCTCCTACAATGAGCAGTTCTTC. Translating gives CASSFPASGSSYNEQFF. The chain joins TRBV7-9 to TRBJ2-1; 8 nucleotides agree with TRBD2. The CDR3 is 17 residues long. CDR1 SEHNR and CDR2 FQNEAQ come from the germline V gene (reference sequence). With 3 bases clipped from V and 0 bases from J, the junction kept 7 bases outside the gene matches. Variable domain in full (rest from reference TRBV7-9 and TRBJ2-1): DTGVSQNPRHKITKRGQNVTFRCDPISEHNRLYWYRQTLGQGPEFLTYFQNEAQLEKSRLLSDRFSAERPKGSFSTLEIQRTEQGDSAMYLCASSFPASGSSYNEQFFGPGTRLTVL.

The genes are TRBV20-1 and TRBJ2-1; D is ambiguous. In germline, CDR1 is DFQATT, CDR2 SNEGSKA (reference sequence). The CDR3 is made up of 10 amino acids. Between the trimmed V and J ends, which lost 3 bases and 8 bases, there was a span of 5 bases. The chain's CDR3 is CSARADEQFF. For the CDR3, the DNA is TGCAGTGCTAGGGCCGATGAGCAGTTCTTC.

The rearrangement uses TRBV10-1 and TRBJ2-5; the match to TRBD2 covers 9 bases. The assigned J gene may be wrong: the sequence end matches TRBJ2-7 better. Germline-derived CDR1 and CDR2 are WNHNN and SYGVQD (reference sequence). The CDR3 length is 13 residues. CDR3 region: CASSHSGSDEQYF. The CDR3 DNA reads TGCGCCAGCAGTCATAGCGGGAGTGACGAGCAGTACTTC.

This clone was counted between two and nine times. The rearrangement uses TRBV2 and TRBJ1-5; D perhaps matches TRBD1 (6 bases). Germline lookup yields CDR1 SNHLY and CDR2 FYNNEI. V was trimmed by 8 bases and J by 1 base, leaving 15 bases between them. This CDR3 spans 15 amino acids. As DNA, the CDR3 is TGTGCCAGCCTATACAGGGAGGAGAGCAATCAGCCCCAGCATTTT. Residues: CASLYREESNQPQHF.

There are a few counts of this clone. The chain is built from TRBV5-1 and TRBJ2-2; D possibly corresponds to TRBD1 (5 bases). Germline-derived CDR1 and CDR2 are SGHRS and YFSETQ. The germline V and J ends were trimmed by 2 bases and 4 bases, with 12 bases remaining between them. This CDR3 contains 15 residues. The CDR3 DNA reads TGCGCCAGCAGCTTAACCCAGGGTGGCACCGGGGAGCTGTTTTTT. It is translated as CASSLTQGGTGELFF.

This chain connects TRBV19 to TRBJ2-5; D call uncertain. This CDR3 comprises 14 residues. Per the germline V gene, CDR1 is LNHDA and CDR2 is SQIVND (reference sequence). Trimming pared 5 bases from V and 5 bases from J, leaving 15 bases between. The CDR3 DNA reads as TGTGCCAGTAGTCCCTACACCGCCAAGGAGACCCAGTACTTC. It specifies CASSPYTAKETQYF.